The sequence of this T cell receptor beta chain was determined in a study of OX40 agonist ivuxolimab in advanced cancers. Broader study findings: At doses 0.1 to 3.0 mg/kg, CD4+ and CD8+ clones expanded.

The cohort excluded patients with autoimmune disease history or systemic immunosuppression. This CDR3 is 17 amino acids long. Trimming removed 0 bases at V and 2 bases at J, with 17 bases between. Germline-derived CDR1 and CDR2 are SNHLY and FYNNEI. TCRdb's table, derived via immunoSEQ multiplex PCR, lists solely in-frame clones and lacks some. This sample yields under 100,000 clones, of which roughly nine tenths are seen a single time; under 0.35% belongs to the top ten. A word on this clone: Its cognate antigen is unknown.

The source was CD4+ or CD8+ T cells sorted from blood, collected in a trial of the OX40 agonist ivuxolimab. This rearrangement joins TRBV2 to TRBJ2-7; tentative D call: TRBD1 (5 bases). This receptor was obtained from an adult with an advanced solid tumor such as melanoma, head and neck, liver or kidney cancer. DNA for the CDR3: TGTGCCAGCAGTGAAGCGCTTTCGACAGCTCTACCCTACGAGCAGTACTTC. Translated: CASSEALSTALPYEQYF.